Sequencing of this TCR beta chain was carried out in a study of lymphopenia after photon versus proton radiotherapy. Overall study findings and caveats: Post-nadir diversity loss with photons came from oligoclonal expansion, particularly CD8+ Temra cells. Larger post-nadir TCR diversity loss correlated inversely with survival in deceased patients. Photon-treated patients lost naive T cells and TCR diversity; proton-treated stayed stable.

Points on this clone: The target antigen is unknown.

Trimming cost V 3 bases and J 4 bases, with 9 bases left between them. CDR3 length: 13 amino acids. Germline CDR1 reads MNHNS; CDR2 reads SASEGT. TCRdb's table, derived via immunoSEQ multiplex PCR, lists solely in-frame clones and lacks some. The top ten hold roughly 2.3% of the sample, which has 70,000 or so clones, 85% to 95% seen once. This sequence originates from a woman in her thirties or forties with cholangiocarcinoma. The rearrangement uses TRBV6-1 and TRBJ1-2; D may be TRBD1 (5 bases). This specimen was peripheral blood, taken from a patient treated with photon-based radiotherapy. CDR3 nucleotide sequence: TGTGCCAGCAGTGACAGGGAGGCCTATGGCTACACCTTC. Translation: CASSDREAYGYTF.